The entry that follows covers one TCR beta chain sequence. Generation of TCR beta libraries used UMI-labeled 5' RACE. One entry per CDR3 protein, without DNA, is what TCRdb gives after re-calling the 5' RACE reads. Reported are about 7,400 distinct CDR3 sequences; the ten largest clones contain roughly a quarter. The sample originates from a study of human CD8 memory T cell subsets. From germline, CDR1 is MNHEY and CDR2 SVGEGT. The CDR3 is 16 residues long. RNA was isolated from duplicate vials, each containing around 140,000 sorted CD8+ T cells, for every subset. Sequencing was performed on CD8+ T cells from PBMCs. This sequence was found in a human donor in good health. The rearrangement uses TRBV6-2 or TRBV6-3 and TRBJ2-7; as DNA is missing, the TRBD1 call by TCRdb cannot be tested. CDR3 sequence: CASSYGRGQGVSEQYF.